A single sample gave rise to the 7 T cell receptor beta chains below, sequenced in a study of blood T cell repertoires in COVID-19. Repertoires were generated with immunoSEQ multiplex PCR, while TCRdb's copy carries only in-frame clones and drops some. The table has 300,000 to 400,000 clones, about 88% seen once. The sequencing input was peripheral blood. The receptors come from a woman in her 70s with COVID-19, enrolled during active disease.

The CDR3 nucleotides read TGTGCCAGCAGCTCCGGGACAGGGCGTAATGAGCAGTTCTTC. Protein product: CASSSGTGRNEQFF. This chain uses TRBV7-3 with TRBJ2-1; 9 bases are shared with TRBD1. In germline, CDR1 is SGHTA, CDR2 FQGTGA. This CDR3 is built from 14 residues. The V and J ends lost 4 bases and 7 bases, in that order; junction bases with no gene match: 5. The entire variable domain, with the rest obtained from reference TRBV7-3 and TRBJ2-1, is as follows: GAGVSQTPSNKVTEKGKYVELRCDPISGHTALYWYRQSLGQGPEFLIYFQGTGAADDSGLPNDRFFAVRPEGSVSTLKIQRTERGDSAVYLCASSSGTGRNEQFFGPGTRLTVL.

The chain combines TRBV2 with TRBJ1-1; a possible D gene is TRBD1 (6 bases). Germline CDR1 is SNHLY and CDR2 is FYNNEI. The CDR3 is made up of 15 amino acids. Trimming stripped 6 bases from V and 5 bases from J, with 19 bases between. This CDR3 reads CASRRPTGIRTEAFF. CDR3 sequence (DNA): TGTGCCAGCAGGAGACCTACAGGGATTAGGACTGAAGCTTTCTTT.

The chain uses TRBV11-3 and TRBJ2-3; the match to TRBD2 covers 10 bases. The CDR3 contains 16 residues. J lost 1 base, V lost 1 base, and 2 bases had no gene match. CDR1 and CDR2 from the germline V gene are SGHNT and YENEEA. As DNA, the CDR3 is TGTGCCAGCAGCTTAGGGACTAGCGGTCGCACAGATACGCAGTATTTT. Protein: CASSLGTSGRTDTQYF. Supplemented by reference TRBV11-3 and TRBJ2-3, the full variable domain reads EAGVVQSPRYKIIEKKQPVAFWCNPISGHNTLYWYLQNLGQGPELLIRYENEEAVDDSQLPKDRFSAERLKGVDSTLKIQPAELGDSAVYLCASSLGTSGRTDTQYFGPGTRLTVL.

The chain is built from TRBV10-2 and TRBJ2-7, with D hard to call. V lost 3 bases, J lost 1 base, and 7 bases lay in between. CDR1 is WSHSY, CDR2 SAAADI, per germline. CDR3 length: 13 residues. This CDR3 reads CASSDGGSYEQYF. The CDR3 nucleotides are TGCGCCAGCAGTGACGGCGGATCCTACGAGCAGTACTTC.

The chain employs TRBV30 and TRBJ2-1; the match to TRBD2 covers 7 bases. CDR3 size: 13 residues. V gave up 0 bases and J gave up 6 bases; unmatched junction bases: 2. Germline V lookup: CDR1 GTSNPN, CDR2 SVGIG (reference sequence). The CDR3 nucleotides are TGTGCCTGGAGTGTAGCGGGGTTCAATGAGCAGTTCTTC. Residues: CAWSVAGFNEQFF.

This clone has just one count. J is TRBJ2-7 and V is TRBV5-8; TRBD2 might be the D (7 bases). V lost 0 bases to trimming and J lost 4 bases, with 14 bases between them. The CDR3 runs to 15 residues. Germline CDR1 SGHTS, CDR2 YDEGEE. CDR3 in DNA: TGTGCCAGCAGCTTGGCCTACGGGGGGCATTACGAGCAGTACTTC. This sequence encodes CASSLAYGGHYEQYF.

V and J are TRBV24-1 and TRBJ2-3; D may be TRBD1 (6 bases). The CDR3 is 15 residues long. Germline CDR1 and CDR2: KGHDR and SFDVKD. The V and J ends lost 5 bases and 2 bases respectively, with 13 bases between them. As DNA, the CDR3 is TGTGCCACCAGTGCCTTCCGGGACAACACAGATACGCAGTATTTT. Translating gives CATSAFRDNTDTQYF.